These 27 T cell receptor beta chains were sequenced from one sample in a study of T cell clonality in common variable immunodeficiency. The repertoire was sequenced with immunoSEQ multiplex PCR; TCRdb's copy has only in-frame clones and lacks some. The sample has 40,000 to 55,000 clones, none seen only once; the top ten hold approximately 6.2%. The sequenced sample consisted of peripheral blood mononuclear cells. The receptors originated from a person aged 18 to 70 in good health.

This clone was counted between two and nine times. The sequenced fragment ends 3 residues before the CDR3 boundary, so the rest is inferred from the germline J gene. The chain has TRBV19 and TRBJ1-2; tentatively, D is TRBD1 (6 bases). The germline V gene has CDR1 LNHDA and CDR2 SQIVND (reference sequence). The CDR3 has 14 residues. The CDR3 spells CARGGWGRPGDYTF. Partial CDR3 DNA: TGTGCCAGGGGAGGTTGGGGGCGCCCCGGCGAC.

There are many counts of this clone. The read comes to an end 3 residues before the CDR3 does, leaving the germline J gene to fill in the end. The rearrangement uses TRBV6-1 and TRBJ2-3, with D maybe TRBD1 (6 bases). V was cut by 2 bases and J by 5 bases, with 11 bases left in between. The germline V gene encodes CDR1 MNHNS and CDR2 SASEGT. The CDR3 totals 14 residues. This CDR3 reads CASSETGWRDTQYF. The DNA read from the CDR3 is TGTGCCAGCAGTGAAACAGGGTGGAGAGATACG.

In this sample, this clone turned up many times. The read halts 3 residues ahead of the CDR3 end, with the missing end drawn from the germline J gene. The chain joins TRBV3-1 (or the pseudogene TRBV3-2) to TRBJ1-2; D is possibly TRBD1 (5 bases). CDR3 length equals 15 residues. Germline V CDR1 and CDR2: LGHDT, YNNKEL (reference sequence). Trimming stripped 1 base from V and 4 bases from J, with 13 bases between. The CDR3 protein is CASSQGVQAGYGYTF. The sequenced part of the CDR3 DNA is TGTGCCAGCAGCCAAGGCGTACAGGCTGGCTATGGC.

There are a few counts of this clone. The observed sequence ends 3 residues before the CDR3 terminus, with the missing tail filled in from the germline J gene. The rearrangement uses TRBV2 and TRBJ1-6, with no clear D. The germline gives CDR1 SNHLY, CDR2 FYNNEI. Trimming shortened V by 5 bases and J by 11 bases, and 16 bases separated the two germline ends. This CDR3 has 14 residues. The DNA read from the CDR3 is TGTGCCAGCAGTCAAATAGAACAGAATACACCC. This sequence encodes CASSQIEQNTP. The complete CDR3 reads CASSQIEQNTPLHF.

The table lists this clone with many counts. The CDR3 extends 3 residues past the end of the read, so its final part is completed from the germline J gene. The chain uses TRBV7-8 and TRBJ2-3; 9 nucleotides line up with TRBD1. Germline trimming cut 7 bases from V and 4 bases from J; bases unmatched to any gene: 3. Germline-derived CDR1 and CDR2 are SGHVS and FQNEAQ. This CDR3 is built from 13 residues. The covered CDR3 bases are TGTGCCAGCACAGGACAGGGGTCAGATACG. Translating gives CASTGQGSDT. The full CDR3 protein reads CASTGQGSDTQYF.

This clone came up many times. The sequenced fragment ends 3 residues before the CDR3 boundary, so the rest is inferred from the germline J gene. This rearrangement joins TRBV14 to TRBJ2-7; D not certain. Trimming took off 1 base at V and 5 bases at J, with 9 bases between the two ends. Germline V CDR1 and CDR2: SGHDN, FVKESK. The length of the CDR3 is 13 residues. Incomplete CDR3 DNA: TGTGCCAGCAGCCAAGCCAACAGCCACGAG. It is translated as CASSQANSHE. In full, the CDR3 is CASSQANSHEQYF.

This clone showed up many times. The read gets to within 3 residues of the CDR3 end, and the germline J gene fills in the rest. The chain has TRBV20-1 and TRBJ2-3; perhaps TRBD2 as D (5 bases). CDR1 DFQATT and CDR2 SNEGSKA come from the germline V gene (reference sequence). Trimming left V 6 bases short and J 0 bases short, with 7 bases between. The CDR3 is 12 residues long. This CDR3 is CSADYSTDTQYF. The part of the CDR3 DNA that was read is TGCAGTGCCGACTACAGCACAGATACG.

This clone appeared many times. From the germline J gene comes the end of the CDR3, since the read stops 3 residues before it. The chain couples TRBV2 to TRBJ2-2; 15 bases align to TRBD2. This CDR3 region has 17 residues. Per the germline V gene, CDR1 is SNHLY and CDR2 is FYNNEI. The trim removed 9 bases at V and 0 bases at J, leaving 5 bases unmatched. The CDR3 DNA, read in part, is TGTGCCAGAATGGGACTAGCGGGGGGCCCGAACACCGGGGAG. It encodes CARMGLAGGPNTGE. The whole CDR3 is CARMGLAGGPNTGELFF. The full variable domain, with the rest looked up from reference TRBV2 and TRBJ2-2, is EPEVTQTPSHQVTQMGQEVILRCVPISNHLYFYWYRQILGQKVEFLVSFYNNEISEKSEIFDDQFSVERPDGSNFTLKIRSTKLEDSAMYFCARMGLAGGPNTGELFFGEGSRLTVL.

This clone appeared a few times. Read sequence stops 3 residues before the CDR3 end, and the germline J gene provides the missing end. The V call is TRBV11-2, the J call TRBJ2-7; D is possibly TRBD1 (5 bases). Germline CDR1 reads SGHAT; CDR2 reads FQNNGV. V gave up 4 bases and J gave up 6 bases, with 7 bases separating them. This CDR3 region has 11 residues. This CDR3 reads CASSWGTEQYF. Incomplete CDR3 DNA: TGTGCCAGCAGCTGGGGCACCGAG.

In this sample, this clone turned up many times. The read ends 3 residues shy of where the CDR3 ends; the end is completed using the germline J gene. This chain links TRBV7-2 with TRBJ1-4, with TRBD1 matching over 7 bases. Germline assignment: CDR1 SGHTA and CDR2 FQGNSA. This CDR3 has 14 amino acids. V dropped 5 bases and J dropped 8; count of bases not matched to a gene: 8. The sequenced CDR3 bases are TGTGCCAGCAGCACCGCCGGGACAGCCGAAAAA. Translating it yields CASSTAGTAEK. The entire CDR3 protein reads CASSTAGTAEKLFF.

This clone appeared many times. The CDR3 is cut off 3 residues early in the read; its end comes from the germline J gene. The chain links TRBV16 to TRBJ1-2; D might be TRBD1 (5 bases). The germline gives CDR1 KGHSY, CDR2 FQNENV. V lost 5 bases, J lost 4 bases, and 17 bases lay in between. The CDR3 sequence is 15 residues long. The CDR3 DNA, read in part, is TGTGCCAGCAGCGGGGGGATTTTGACAGCCTATGGC. Translated: CASSGGILTAYG. The whole CDR3 protein is CASSGGILTAYGYTF.

This clone was observed many times. The CDR3 end falls 3 residues outside the read, so it is completed with the germline J gene. The gene calls are TRBV27 and TRBJ2-3; a possible D gene is TRBD2 (6 bases). The V end was cut by 7 bases, the J end by 1 base, with 9 bases between. Germline assignment: CDR1 MNHEY and CDR2 SMNVEV (reference sequence). CDR3 length: 13 residues. Incomplete CDR3 DNA: TGTGCCAGCAACCGCGGGGGCACAGATACG. Translation gives CASNRGGTDT. The whole CDR3 protein is CASNRGGTDTQYF.

This clone was recorded at least ten times. The read falls 3 residues short of the CDR3 end, and the missing part is taken from the germline J gene. The V gene is TRBV7-2, the J gene TRBJ2-7; TRBD2 aligns across 11 bases. Trimming cost V 5 bases and J 4 bases; bases outside gene matches: 7. The CDR3 length is 15 residues. CDR1 and CDR2 from the germline V gene are SGHTA and FQGNSA. The CDR3 loop reads CASSRPGLAVYEQYF. The CDR3 DNA, read in part, is TGTGCCAGCAGCCGACCGGGACTAGCGGTTTACGAG. The complete variable domain, with remaining parts taken from reference TRBV7-2 and TRBJ2-7, reads GAGVSQSPSNKVTEKGKDVELRCDPISGHTALYWYRQSLGQGLEFLIYFQGNSAPDKSGLPSDRFSAERTGGSVSTLTIQRTQQEDSAVYLCASSRPGLAVYEQYFGPGTRLTVT.

As for this clone: The read ends 3 residues before the CDR3 terminus; that terminus is restored from the germline J gene. V is TRBV5-1 and J is TRBJ2-1, with D possibly matching TRBD2 (7 bases). The CDR3 runs to 14 residues. V gave up 3 bases and J gave up 8 bases, with 15 bases separating them. Germline V gives CDR1 SGHRS, CDR2 YFSETQ. The CDR3 here is CASSSGGGIDEQFF. The sequenced CDR3 bases are TGCGCCAGCAGCTCGGGGGGCGGTATCGATGAG.

In this sample, this clone turned up many times. The read terminates 3 residues ahead of where the CDR3 ends, so the germline J gene completes it. The chain has TRBV7-2 and TRBJ2-3, with D tentatively TRBD1 (6 bases). V was shortened by 5 bases and J by 5 bases, with 14 bases between the two germline ends. This CDR3 comprises 14 residues. CDR1 SGHTA and CDR2 FQGNSA come from the germline V gene. The CDR3 is CASSELIRGDTQYF. CDR3 DNA, as far as it was read: TGTGCCAGCAGCGAACTTATCAGGGGAGATACG. The whole variable domain, filled in from reference TRBV7-2 and TRBJ2-3, reads GAGVSQSPSNKVTEKGKDVELRCDPISGHTALYWYRQSLGQGLEFLIYFQGNSAPDKSGLPSDRFSAERTGGSVSTLTIQRTQQEDSAVYLCASSELIRGDTQYFGPGTRLTVL.

This clone came up many times. Read data end 3 residues before the CDR3 end; the end is taken from the germline J gene. The J gene is TRBJ1-1, the V gene TRBV20-1; D is ambiguous. The CDR3 contains 11 residues. The V end was cut by 6 bases, the J end by 5 bases, with 10 bases between. Per the germline V gene, CDR1 is DFQATT and CDR2 is SNEGSKA (reference sequence). Incomplete CDR3 DNA: TGCAGTGCCACCAGGATAACTGAA. Protein: CSATRITE. The whole CDR3 protein reads CSATRITEAFF.

This clone came up many times. The read ends 3 residues early relative to the CDR3; the germline J gene fills the gap. The gene calls are TRBV29-1 and TRBJ1-1, with 8 bases fitting TRBD1. The CDR3 has 13 residues. Germline trimming cut 6 bases from V and 0 bases from J; bases unmatched to any gene: 3. Germline values: CDR1 SQVTM, CDR2 ANQGSEA. CDR3 DNA, as far as it was read: TGCAGCGTGAGGGGACAGGTGAACACTGAA. This codes for CSVRGQVNTE. The full CDR3 sequence reads CSVRGQVNTEAFF.

This clone appeared many times. Here the CDR3 reads CASSPAGGYTDTQYF. The CDR3 bases that were read are TGTGCCAGCAGCCCAGCGGGGGGGTACACAGATACG. The rearrangement joins TRBV7-8 to TRBJ2-3; 10 bases agree with TRBD2. The missing CDR3 end, 3 residues past where the read stops, is filled in from the germline J gene. This CDR3 has 15 residues. Trimming cost V 5 bases and J 2 bases; bases outside gene matches: 4. Germline V gene sequence: CDR1 SGHVS, CDR2 FQNEAQ.

Only a few counts were recorded for this clone. The CDR3 goes on 3 residues after the read ends, and that part is filled in from the germline J gene. The same CDR3 also results from other DNA sequences found in this sample. The chain joins TRBV19 to TRBJ1-1; no clear D. The length of the CDR3 is 15 residues. From germline, CDR1 is LNHDA and CDR2 SQIVND (reference sequence). The DNA read from the CDR3 is TGTGCCAGTAGTATAGATCCGACTGTGAGCGGACGG. It encodes CASSIDPTVSGR. The whole CDR3 protein is CASSIDPTVSGRAFF.

This clone was seen at least ten times. The missing CDR3 end, 3 residues past where the read stops, is filled in from the germline J gene. The chain carries TRBV11-2 and TRBJ1-6; TRBD1 matches 8 bases. The CDR3 covers 15 residues. V was clipped by 5 bases and J by 6 bases; unmatched bases: 6. Germline CDR1 SGHAT, CDR2 FQNNGV. CDR3 DNA, as far as it was read: TGTGCCAGCAGCACGGACAGGGAAGTTAATTCACCC. Amino acid sequence: CASSTDREVNSP. The full CDR3 is CASSTDREVNSPLHF.

This clone came up many times. The read gets to within 3 residues of the CDR3 end, and the germline J gene fills in the rest. V gene TRBV20-1 combines with J gene TRBJ1-6; TRBD1 matches 12 bases. Germline loops: CDR1 DFQATT, CDR2 SNEGSKA (reference sequence). V trimming: 0 bases; J trimming: 9 bases; junction bases outside the gene matches: 12. CDR3 length equals 18 residues. The CDR3 bases that were read are TGCAGTGCTAGAGAGCCCGGAGGGACAGGGGGCGAGGGTTCACCC. This gives the protein CSAREPGGTGGEGSP. The entire CDR3 reads CSAREPGGTGGEGSPLHF.

Many counts were recorded for this clone. The read finishes 3 residues shy of the CDR3 end, and the germline J gene is used to complete it. This chain connects TRBV19 to TRBJ1-6, with D tentatively TRBD1 (5 bases). The CDR3 runs to 15 residues. The germline V and J ends were trimmed by 3 bases and 5 bases, with 11 bases remaining between them. Germline CDR1 reads LNHDA; CDR2 reads SQIVND (reference sequence). The CDR3 loop is CASSMRGWDNSPLHF. The CDR3 bases that were read are TGTGCCAGTAGTATGAGGGGTTGGGATAATTCACCC. The variable domain in full, completed from reference TRBV19 and TRBJ1-6, reads DGGITQSPKYLFRKEGQNVTLSCEQNLNHDAMYWYRQDPGQGLRLIYYSQIVNDFQKGDIAEGYSVSREKKESFPLTVTSAQKNPTAFYLCASSMRGWDNSPLHFGNGTRLTVT.

This clone occurred a few times. The junction shows a germline mismatch at one end, possibly a read error. The CDR3 end is not reached by the read, which stops 3 residues before it; the germline J gene fills it in. The sample holds other DNA sequences that translate to the same CDR3. J is TRBJ1-3 and V is TRBV13, with TRBD1 matching 8 bases. CDR1 is PRHDT and CDR2 is FYEKMQ in the germline V gene (reference sequence). The CDR3 covers 16 residues. Incomplete CDR3 DNA: TGTGCCAGCAGCTTAGACAGGGGGAAAGCCGGAAACACG. It codes for CASSLDRGKAGNT. The whole CDR3 sequence is CASSLDRGKAGNTIYF.

In this sample, this clone turned up many times. The CDR3 end is not reached by the read, which stops 3 residues before it; the germline J gene fills it in. The rearrangement links TRBV7-8 to TRBJ2-2, with D maybe TRBD1 (5 bases). The CDR3 is made up of 16 amino acids. In germline, CDR1 is SGHVS, CDR2 FQNEAQ. The CDR3 sequence: CASSLAGARTGSPLFF. Incomplete CDR3 DNA: TGTGCCAGCAGCTTAGCTGGGGCCCGTACTGGGTCACCG.

This clone was seen repeatedly, ten times or more. The missing CDR3 end, 3 residues past where the read stops, is filled in from the germline J gene. The chain recombines TRBV12-3 or TRBV12-4 with TRBJ2-3; D might be TRBD1 (5 bases). The CDR3 spans 14 residues. Trimming removed 5 bases from V and 6 bases from J, with 15 bases in between. CDR3 amino acids: CASSAEQGSDTQYF. Partial CDR3 DNA: TGTGCCAGCAGTGCGGAGCAGGGATCCGATACG.

This clone showed up many times. Coverage ceases 3 residues before the CDR3 finishes, and the germline J gene fills in the end. The J gene is TRBJ2-5, the V gene TRBV10-1; the match to TRBD2 covers 7 bases. Germline V gene data show CDR1 as WNHNN and CDR2 as SYGVQD (reference sequence). Trimming cost V 0 bases and J 4 bases; bases outside gene matches: 11. This CDR3 is built from 17 residues. The CDR3 bases that were read are TGCGCCAGCAGTGAGTCGAGCGCGGGGGATCAGGGAGAGACC. This translates into CASSESSAGDQGET. The full CDR3 is CASSESSAGDQGETQYF.

In regard to this clone: The read ends 3 residues before the CDR3 terminus; that terminus is restored from the germline J gene. The chain joins TRBV6-2 or TRBV6-3 to TRBJ2-2; D is undetermined. Germline V CDR1 and CDR2: MNHEY, SVGEGT. The CDR3 loop spans 16 amino acids. The sequenced part of the CDR3 DNA is TGTGCCAGCAGTTACTTAACGGCGGCAACTAATGAAAAG. It yields the protein CASSYLTAATNEK. The whole CDR3 sequence reads CASSYLTAATNEKLFF.